The clone carrying this TCR beta chain was recorded a few times. Antigen unknown. The sample belongs to a study of neoadjuvant anti-PD-1 for oral cavity cancer. The study, taken as a whole, reports: After neoadjuvant nivolumab, PBMC T cell clonality was significantly higher in non-responders than responders.

The junction had 6 bases not matched to a gene; V was cut back by 2 bases and J by 4 bases. The CDR3 loop spans 15 amino acids. Germline CDR1 is MDHEN and CDR2 is SYDVKM. Clones were sequenced by immunoSEQ multiplex PCR, and TCRdb holds only the in-frame ones, with some missing. This sample carries 60,000 to 80,000 clones, 65% to 85% of them seen once, and the ten largest clones take around 2.6%. Material: PBMCs, obtained before nivolumab (anti-PD-1) treatment. This clonotype was sampled from a person aged 40 to 85 with oral cavity squamous cell carcinoma. The chain recombines TRBV28 with TRBJ2-3; 7 nucleotides agree with TRBD2. CDR3 DNA sequence: TGTGCCAGCAGTTTAGCGGGAGCTGGGGCAGATACGCAGTATTTT. Translating gives CASSLAGAGADTQYF.